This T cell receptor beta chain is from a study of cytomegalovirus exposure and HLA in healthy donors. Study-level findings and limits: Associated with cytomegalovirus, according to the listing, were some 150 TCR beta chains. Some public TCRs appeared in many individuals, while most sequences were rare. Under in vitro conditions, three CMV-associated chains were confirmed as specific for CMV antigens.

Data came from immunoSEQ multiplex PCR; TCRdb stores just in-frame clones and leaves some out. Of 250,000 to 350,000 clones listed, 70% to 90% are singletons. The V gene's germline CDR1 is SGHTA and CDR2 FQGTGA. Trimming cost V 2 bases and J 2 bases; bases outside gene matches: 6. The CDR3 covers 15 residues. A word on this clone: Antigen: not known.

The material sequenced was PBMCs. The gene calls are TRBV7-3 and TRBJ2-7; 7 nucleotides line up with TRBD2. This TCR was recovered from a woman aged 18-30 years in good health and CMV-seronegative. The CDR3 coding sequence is TGTGCCAGCAGCTTATGGGCCGGGGGGACCTACGAGCAGTACTTC. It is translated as CASSLWAGGTYEQYF.